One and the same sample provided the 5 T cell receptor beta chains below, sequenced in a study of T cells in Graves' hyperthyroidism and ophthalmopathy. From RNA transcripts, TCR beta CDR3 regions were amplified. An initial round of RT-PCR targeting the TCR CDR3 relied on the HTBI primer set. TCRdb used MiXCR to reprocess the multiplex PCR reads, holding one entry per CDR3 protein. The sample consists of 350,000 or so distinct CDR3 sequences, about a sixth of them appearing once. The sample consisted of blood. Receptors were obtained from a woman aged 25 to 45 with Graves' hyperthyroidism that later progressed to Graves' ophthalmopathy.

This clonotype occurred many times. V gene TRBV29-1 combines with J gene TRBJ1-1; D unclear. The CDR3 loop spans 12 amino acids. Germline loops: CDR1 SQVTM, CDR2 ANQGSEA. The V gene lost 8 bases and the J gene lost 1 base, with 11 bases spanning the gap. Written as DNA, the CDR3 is TGCAGCTTTTTTCGGGGGAACACTGAAGCTTTCTTT. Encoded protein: CSFFRGNTEAFF.

CDR3 nucleotide sequence: TGTGCCAGCAGCGCCGGACACGTGGATACGCAGTATTTT. Translating it yields CASSAGHVDTQYF. J is TRBJ2-3 and V is TRBV2; a possible D gene is TRBD1 (5 bases). The CDR3 sequence is 13 residues long. In germline, CDR1 is SNHLY, CDR2 FYNNEI. V was trimmed by 6 bases and J by 6 bases, leaving 13 bases between them.

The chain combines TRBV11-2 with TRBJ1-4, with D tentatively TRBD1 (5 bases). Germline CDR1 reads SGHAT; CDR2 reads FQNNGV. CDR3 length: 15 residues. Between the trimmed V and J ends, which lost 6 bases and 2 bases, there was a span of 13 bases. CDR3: CASSTGSWTNEKLFF. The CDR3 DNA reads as TGTGCCAGCAGTACAGGATCGTGGACTAATGAAAAACTGTTTTTT.

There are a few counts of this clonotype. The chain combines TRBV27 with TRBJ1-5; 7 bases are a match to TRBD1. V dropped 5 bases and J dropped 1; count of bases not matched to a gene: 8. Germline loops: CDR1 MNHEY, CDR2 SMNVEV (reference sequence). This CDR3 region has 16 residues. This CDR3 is CASSPLTGMSNQPQHF. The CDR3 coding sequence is TGTGCCAGCAGTCCGTTGACAGGGATGAGCAATCAGCCCCAGCATTTT.

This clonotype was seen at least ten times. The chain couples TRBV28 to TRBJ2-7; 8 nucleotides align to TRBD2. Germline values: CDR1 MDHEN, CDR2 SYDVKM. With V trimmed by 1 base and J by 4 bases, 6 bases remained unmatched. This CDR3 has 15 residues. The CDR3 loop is CASSLFAGGLYEQYF. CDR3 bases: TGTGCCAGCAGTTTATTTGCGGGGGGCCTTTACGAGCAGTACTTC. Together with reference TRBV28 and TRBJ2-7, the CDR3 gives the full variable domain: DVKVTQSSRYLVKRTGEKVFLECVQDMDHENMFWYRQDPGLGLRLIYFSYDVKMKEKGDIPEGYSVSREKKERFSLILESASTNQTSMYLCASSLFAGGLYEQYFGPGTRLTVT.